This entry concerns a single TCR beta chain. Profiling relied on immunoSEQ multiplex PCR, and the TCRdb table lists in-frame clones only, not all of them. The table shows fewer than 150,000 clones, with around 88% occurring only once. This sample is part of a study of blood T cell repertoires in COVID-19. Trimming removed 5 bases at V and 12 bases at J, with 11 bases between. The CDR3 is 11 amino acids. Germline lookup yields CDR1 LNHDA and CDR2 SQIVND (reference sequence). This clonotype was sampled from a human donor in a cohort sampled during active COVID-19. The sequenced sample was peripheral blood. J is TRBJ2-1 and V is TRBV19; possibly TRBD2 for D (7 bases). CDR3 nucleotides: TGTGCCAGTAGTCGAGGGGGGGCGCAGTTCTTC. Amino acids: CASSRGGAQFF.